This T cell receptor beta chain was recovered during a study of T cell changes during pregnancy in multiple sclerosis. V gave up 2 bases and J gave up 3 bases; unmatched junction bases: 3. Germline V gives CDR1 SEHNR, CDR2 FQNEAQ (reference sequence). This CDR3 region has 15 residues. The table came from immunoSEQ multiplex PCR; TCRdb's copy has only in-frame clones and leaves some out. The table includes 25,000 to 35,000 clones, 89% detected once. The chain is built from TRBV7-9 and TRBJ2-7; 11 nucleotides align to TRBD2. The sample consisted of CD8+ T cells from peripheral blood mononuclear cells, taken in the second trimester of pregnancy. The TCR comes from a female donor with multiple sclerosis, enrolled in a pregnancy study. The CDR3 reads CASSLPLAGGYEQYF. The CDR3 DNA is TGTGCCAGCAGCTTACCCCTAGCGGGAGGCTACGAGCAGTACTTC.